The 18 T cell receptor beta chains given below trace back to one sample, sequenced in a study of vaccination effects on CD4 cells after COVID-19. Expansion of antigen-specific CD4+ T cells with viral peptide pools was carried out by the ViraFEST assay before sequencing. Upon completion of around 9 days in culture, CD4+ T cells were isolated. Vaccinated recipients, who were negative for nucleocapsid antibodies, had no history of SARS-CoV-2 infection. These receptors lack a known antigen. Profiled with immunoSEQ multiplex PCR; TCRdb holds only in-frame clones, not every one. The sample shows 25,000 to 30,000 clones, around 75% of them seen only once. Sequencing was performed on CD4+ T cells from PBMCs cultured with HCoV-NL63 spike peptides, taken before COVID-19 vaccination. The origin of the receptors is a human donor who received a COVID-19 vaccine.

This clone was observed a handful of times. V usage is TRBV5-1 and J usage is TRBJ1-4, with 10 bases lining up with TRBD1. V lost 3 bases to trimming and J lost 8 bases; unmatched junction nucleotides: 7. The CDR3 spans 15 residues. CDR1 SGHRS and CDR2 YFSETQ come from the germline V gene. Here the CDR3 reads CASSWQTGGREKLFF. DNA of the CDR3: TGCGCCAGCAGCTGGCAGACAGGGGGCCGAGAAAAACTGTTTTTT.

The genes are TRBV28 and TRBJ1-3; weak D call: TRBD1 (6 bases). Germline V gene sequence: CDR1 MDHEN, CDR2 SYDVKM. This CDR3 comprises 16 residues. V shed 3 bases and J shed 0 bases, with 12 bases lying between them. CDR3 sequence reads: CASSLQGRPSGNTIYF. The CDR3 nucleotides are TGTGCCAGCAGTTTGCAGGGGCGCCCCTCTGGAAACACCATATATTTT. The variable domain in full, completed from reference TRBV28 and TRBJ1-3, reads DVKVTQSSRYLVKRTGEKVFLECVQDMDHENMFWYRQDPGLGLRLIYFSYDVKMKEKGDIPEGYSVSREKKERFSLILESASTNQTSMYLCASSLQGRPSGNTIYFGEGSWLTVV.

This rearrangement joins TRBV30 to TRBJ2-7; TRBD1 is a possible D gene (6 bases). V was pared by 1 base and J by 8 bases, with 18 bases between. CDR3 size: 14 residues. Per the germline V gene, CDR1 is GTSNPN and CDR2 is SVGIG (reference sequence). CDR3 residues: CAWSGGTGSLKQYF. For the CDR3, the DNA is TGTGCCTGGAGTGGGGGAACAGGGAGTTTGAAGCAGTACTTC.

This chain uses TRBV2 with TRBJ1-2, with 7 bases lining up with TRBD1. V shed 1 base and J 2 bases; nucleotides not matched to a gene: 7. The CDR3 has 16 amino acids. Germline V lookup: CDR1 SNHLY, CDR2 FYNNEI. The CDR3, as DNA: TGTGCCAGCAGTGAAGATTGGGCAGGGGGAAACTATGGCTACACCTTC. It specifies CASSEDWAGGNYGYTF.

The chain is built from TRBV5-1 and TRBJ2-5, with 11 nucleotides matching TRBD2. The CDR3 sequence is 15 residues long. Per the germline V gene, CDR1 is SGHRS and CDR2 is YFSETQ. The J segment lost 5 bases and the V segment lost 5 bases, leaving 8 bases of the junction unmatched. The DNA for the CDR3 is TGCGCCAGCAGTCCCAAACTAGCGGGAGTGGAGACCCAGTACTTC. Encoded protein: CASSPKLAGVETQYF.

The genes are TRBV19 and TRBJ1-5; possible D gene TRBD1, 6 bases. Germline V gene lookup returns CDR1 LNHDA and CDR2 SQIVND (reference sequence). The ends were cut back, 7 bases at V and 4 bases at J, with 17 bases in the middle. The CDR3 has 15 residues. CDR3 nucleotides: TGTGCCAGTAATCGGGGGGCAGGTCGGAATCAGCCCCAGCATTTT. Amino acids: CASNRGAGRNQPQHF.

The V call is TRBV7-2, the J call TRBJ1-2; D gene unclear. This CDR3 has 14 amino acids. Germline assignment: CDR1 SGHTA and CDR2 FQGNSA. Trimming took off 5 bases at V and 4 bases at J, with 14 bases between the two ends. CDR3 protein: CASSESHGSYGYTF. The CDR3 DNA sequence: TGTGCCAGCAGCGAGTCGCACGGTTCCTATGGCTACACCTTC.

This clone appeared a few times. The chain couples TRBV6-5 to TRBJ1-1; possibly TRBD1 for D (6 bases). Germline lookup yields CDR1 MNHEY and CDR2 SVGAGI. The V end lost 0 bases, the J end lost 10 bases, and 12 bases lay between the germline ends. CDR3 length: 13 amino acids. CDR3 sequence reads: CASSYSAGGGAFF. The CDR3 DNA reads TGTGCCAGCAGTTACTCGGCGGGGGGCGGAGCTTTCTTT.

This clone has a single count. The gene calls are TRBV10-3 and TRBJ2-2, with TRBD1 matching 7 bases. CDR1 and CDR2 from the germline V gene are ENHRY and SYGVKD. The CDR3 is 13 amino acids. After removal of 7 bases from V and 7 bases from J, the junction contained 6 bases not matched to a gene. The CDR3 is CAINPGQIGELFF. The CDR3 coding sequence is TGTGCCATCAATCCGGGACAGATCGGGGAGCTGTTTTTT.

The chain links TRBV2 to TRBJ2-7, with 8 bases lining up with TRBD1. The length of the CDR3 is 14 residues. The trim removed 6 bases at V and 3 bases at J, leaving 7 bases unmatched. Germline V gene sequence: CDR1 SNHLY, CDR2 FYNNEI. DNA of the CDR3: TGTGCCAGCAGCACCGGGACAGGCTACTACGAGCAGTACTTC. Translating gives CASSTGTGYYEQYF.

The chain joins TRBV7-9 to TRBJ1-1, with TRBD1 as a possible D gene (5 bases). The V gene lost 1 base and the J gene lost 1 base, with 13 bases spanning the gap. CDR1 and CDR2 from the germline V gene are SEHNR and FQNEAQ (reference sequence). The CDR3 has 16 amino acids. The CDR3 spells CASSLDRGVKNTEAFF. The CDR3 region has the DNA TGTGCCAGCAGCTTAGATCGGGGCGTAAAGAACACTGAAGCTTTCTTT.

DNA for the CDR3: TGTGCCACCAGCACCACAGAGGGGGGGTATAATTCACCCCTCCACTTT. It translates to CATSTTEGGYNSPLHF. This chain links TRBV15 with TRBJ1-6; TRBD1 might be the D (6 bases). Trimming removed 4 bases from V and 4 bases from J, with 14 bases in between. There are 16 residues in the CDR3. Germline loops: CDR1 LNHNV, CDR2 YYDKDF (reference sequence).

J is TRBJ2-2 and V is TRBV4-1, with unresolved D. CDR3 length equals 14 residues. V lost 3 bases, J lost 7 bases, and 12 bases lay in between. Per the germline V gene, CDR1 is MGHRA and CDR2 is YSYEKL. This CDR3 is CASSHPLSRGELFF. CDR3 bases: TGCGCCAGCAGCCACCCACTTTCCCGCGGGGAGCTGTTTTTT.

The J gene is TRBJ1-4, the V gene TRBV5-1; D unclear. CDR3 size: 14 residues. Germline V lookup: CDR1 SGHRS, CDR2 YFSETQ. Trimming pared 1 base from V and 8 bases from J, leaving 12 bases between. CDR3 sequence reads: CASSLRYGYEKLFF. The CDR3, as DNA: TGCGCCAGCAGCTTGAGGTACGGTTACGAAAAACTGTTTTTT.

The chain has TRBV12-3 or TRBV12-4 and TRBJ2-1, with D possibly being TRBD1 (5 bases). V dropped 4 bases and J dropped 7 bases, with 11 bases sitting between them. This CDR3 comprises 13 residues. The CDR3 nucleotides are TGTGCCAGCAGTTCCCGCCAGGGAAATGAGCAGTTCTTC. Encoded protein: CASSSRQGNEQFF.

The V call is TRBV25-1, the J call TRBJ1-1, with 8 bases aligning to TRBD1. Germline values: CDR1 MGHDK, CDR2 SYGVNS. Trimming at V came to 3 bases and at J to 5 bases, leaving 5 bases not matched to a gene. There are 14 residues in the CDR3. The CDR3 bases are TGTGCCAGCAGTGATACAGGGGGAAGTACTGAAGCTTTCTTT. Translation: CASSDTGGSTEAFF.

This clone was counted only a few times. J is TRBJ1-2 and V is TRBV27; D is perhaps TRBD1 (6 bases). Germline V gives CDR1 MNHEY, CDR2 SMNVEV (reference sequence). The CDR3 covers 19 residues. Deletions cut 5 bases from V and 0 bases from J, with 25 bases between. CDR3 DNA sequence: TGTGCCAGCAGTCCACTTGGTCTCGGGACACCACGAGCTAACTATGGCTACACCTTC. It translates to CASSPLGLGTPRANYGYTF.

This chain uses TRBV4-2 with TRBJ2-1; a possible D gene is TRBD1 (6 bases). Germline V gives CDR1 LGHNA, CDR2 YNFKEQ. V lost 4 bases and J 6 bases, leaving 10 bases between the germline ends. The CDR3 is made up of 13 amino acids. The DNA of the CDR3 is TGTGCCAGCAGCCGTCGGGACACCAATGAGCAGTTCTTC. Encoded protein: CASSRRDTNEQFF.